This entry lists 19 T cell receptor beta chains sequenced from one sample in a study of blood T cell repertoires in COVID-19. Data came from immunoSEQ multiplex PCR; TCRdb stores just in-frame clones and leaves some out. The sample records around 300,000 clones, more than 75% being singletons. Sequenced: PBMCs or T cells enriched from blood (not recorded which). All receptors come from a woman in her thirties who had recovered from COVID-19.

The rearrangement uses TRBV19 and TRBJ1-5, with 7 bases that match TRBD1. The V gene end was trimmed by 7 bases and the J gene end by 0 bases; junction bases not matched to a gene: 15. Germline V CDR1 and CDR2: LNHDA, SQIVND (reference sequence). This CDR3 has 18 amino acids. The chain's CDR3 is CASKETGRVPYSNQPQHF. The CDR3 DNA sequence: TGTGCCAGTAAAGAGACAGGGCGAGTGCCTTATAGCAATCAGCCCCAGCATTTT.

V gene TRBV7-2 combines with J gene TRBJ2-3; 8 bases line up with TRBD1. The length of the CDR3 is 16 residues. Germline V gene sequence: CDR1 SGHTA, CDR2 FQGNSA. Unmatched junction bases numbered 12, after V lost 8 bases and J lost 2 bases. The CDR3 sequence is CASSSGGQEITDTQYF. DNA for the CDR3: TGTGCCAGCTCCTCAGGGGGACAGGAGATCACAGATACGCAGTATTTT.

The rearrangement links TRBV29-1 to TRBJ2-3, with D tentatively TRBD2 (5 bases). The germline gives CDR1 SQVTM, CDR2 ANQGSEA. The CDR3 loop spans 13 amino acids. V was cut by 7 bases and J by 2 bases, with 13 bases left in between. CDR3: CSDRSGFTDTQYF. The DNA of the CDR3 is TGCAGCGACCGTTCGGGATTCACAGATACGCAGTATTTT.

The V and J genes are TRBV15 and TRBJ2-7; D remains ambiguous. The ends were cut back, 5 bases at V and 1 base at J, with 9 bases in the middle. Germline V CDR1 and CDR2: LNHNV, YYDKDF (reference sequence). This CDR3 has 13 residues. CDR3 residues: CATSEYRSYEQYF. DNA for the CDR3: TGTGCCACCAGCGAGTACAGATCCTACGAGCAGTACTTC.

The chain links TRBV3-1 (or the pseudogene TRBV3-2) to TRBJ2-5, with TRBD2 matching 10 bases. V lost 0 bases to trimming and J lost 5 bases; unmatched junction nucleotides: 12. The CDR3 runs 18 residues. The V gene's germline CDR1 is LGHDT and CDR2 YNNKEL (reference sequence). The CDR3 bases are TGTGCCAGCAGCCAAGATCTAGCGGGGGCTGGTTTGGGTGAGACCCAGTACTTC. This gives the protein CASSQDLAGAGLGETQYF.

The chain uses TRBV2 and TRBJ2-1; no clear D. This CDR3 region has 11 residues. The V gene lost 8 bases and the J gene lost 9 bases, with 11 bases spanning the gap. The germline CDR1 and CDR2 sequences are SNHLY and FYNNEI. The CDR3 reads CASLGGLEQFF. In DNA, the CDR3 is TGTGCCAGCCTAGGCGGTCTTGAGCAGTTCTTC.

This chain uses TRBV5-1 with TRBJ1-1, with TRBD1 matching over 12 bases. V lost 4 bases and J lost 4; bases outside the gene matches: 8. Per germline, CDR1 SGHRS and CDR2 YFSETQ. This CDR3 comprises 16 residues. The CDR3 sequence is CASSPHGDRGLTEAFF. CDR3 coding DNA: TGCGCCAGCAGCCCCCACGGGGACAGGGGGCTCACTGAAGCTTTCTTT.

The rearrangement joins TRBV7-3 to TRBJ1-1, with TRBD1 matching 8 bases. V gave up 2 bases and J gave up 3 bases; unmatched junction bases: 5. Germline loops: CDR1 SGHTA, CDR2 FQGTGA. The CDR3 length is 15 residues. The CDR3 region is CASSLEGTGHTEAFF. In DNA, the CDR3 is TGTGCCAGCAGCTTAGAGGGGACAGGTCACACTGAAGCTTTCTTT.

The rearrangement joins TRBV3-1 (or the pseudogene TRBV3-2) to TRBJ2-1; possible D gene TRBD1, 5 bases. This CDR3 has 16 residues. Between the trimmed V and J ends, which lost 1 base and 7 bases, there was a span of 17 bases. The germline CDR1 and CDR2 sequences are LGHDT and YNNKEL (reference sequence). CDR3 loop: CASSQGMAGIGNEQFF. CDR3 in DNA: TGTGCCAGCAGCCAAGGTATGGCAGGGATTGGGAATGAGCAGTTCTTC.

The rearrangement uses TRBV7-2 and TRBJ2-5; TRBD2 aligns across 9 bases. Germline V lookup: CDR1 SGHTA, CDR2 FQGNSA. The junction had 6 bases not matched to a gene; V was cut back by 2 bases and J by 5 bases. The CDR3 covers 15 residues. This CDR3 reads CASSLNSGGLETQYF. The DNA of the CDR3 is TGTGCCAGCAGCTTAAACAGCGGGGGGCTGGAGACCCAGTACTTC. Drawing the rest from reference TRBV7-2 and TRBJ2-5, the complete variable domain is GAGVSQSPSNKVTEKGKDVELRCDPISGHTALYWYRQSLGQGLEFLIYFQGNSAPDKSGLPSDRFSAERTGGSVSTLTIQRTQQEDSAVYLCASSLNSGGLETQYFGPGTRLLVL.

The chain joins TRBV20-1 to TRBJ1-1, with a weak D call TRBD1 (5 bases). Trimming left V 3 bases short and J 3 bases short, with 14 bases between. The CDR3 sequence is 14 residues long. CDR1 and CDR2 (germline): DFQATT, SNEGSKA (reference sequence). Written as DNA, the CDR3 is TGCAGTGCTAGTCGGGGGTCTGCCGACACTGAAGCTTTCTTT. Protein sequence: CSASRGSADTEAFF.

The V and J genes are TRBV19 and TRBJ1-6, with D possibly being TRBD1 (5 bases). Germline V gene lookup returns CDR1 LNHDA and CDR2 SQIVND (reference sequence). The CDR3 runs 15 residues. V was trimmed by 1 base and J by 8 bases, leaving 12 bases between them. The CDR3 is CASSIGPGKDSPLHF. CDR3 in DNA: TGTGCCAGTAGTATAGGTCCAGGGAAGGATTCACCCCTCCACTTT. Combining the CDR3 with reference TRBV19 and TRBJ1-6 gives the whole variable domain DGGITQSPKYLFRKEGQNVTLSCEQNLNHDAMYWYRQDPGQGLRLIYYSQIVNDFQKGDIAEGYSVSREKKESFPLTVTSAQKNPTAFYLCASSIGPGKDSPLHFGNGTRLTVT.

This chain links TRBV27 with TRBJ1-3, with 7 bases fitting TRBD1. J gave up 2 bases and V 7 bases, and 11 bases lay outside the gene matches. This CDR3 contains 16 residues. CDR1 MNHEY and CDR2 SMNVEV come from the germline V gene (reference sequence). CDR3 coding DNA: TGTGCCAGCAAACCGTTATACAGGGGCCCTGGAAACACCATATATTTT. It yields the protein CASKPLYRGPGNTIYF.

The V and J genes are TRBV7-7 and TRBJ2-5, with unresolved D. This CDR3 region has 17 residues. From germline, CDR1 is SSHAT and CDR2 FNYEAQ (reference sequence). The V and J ends lost 5 bases and 1 base respectively, with 20 bases between them. The CDR3: CASSPQSWASSQETQYF. The CDR3, as DNA: TGTGCCAGCAGCCCCCAGTCGTGGGCCTCGTCCCAAGAGACCCAGTACTTC.

The chain recombines TRBV6-5 with TRBJ2-7; D not certain. CDR1 MNHEY and CDR2 SVGAGI come from the germline V gene. V shed 2 bases and J shed 3 bases, with 5 bases lying between them. This CDR3 is 12 amino acids long. Here the CDR3 reads CASSYPHYEQYF. CDR3 DNA sequence: TGTGCCAGCAGTTACCCCCACTACGAGCAGTACTTC.

The chain couples TRBV5-1 to TRBJ2-1, with a weak D call TRBD2 (6 bases). CDR3 length: 16 residues. Germline assignment: CDR1 SGHRS and CDR2 YFSETQ. Trimming removed 4 bases at V and 7 bases at J, with 21 bases between. As DNA, the CDR3 is TGCGCCAGCAGCCCCCGGGTACTTAGCGGCGGGAATGAGCAGTTCTTC. Translating gives CASSPRVLSGGNEQFF. Full variable domain (outside the CDR3, taken from reference TRBV5-1 and TRBJ2-1): KAGVTQTPRYLIKTRGQQVTLSCSPISGHRSVSWYQQTPGQGLQFLFEYFSETQRNKGNFPGRFSGRQFSNSRSEMNVSTLELGDSALYLCASSPRVLSGGNEQFFGPGTRLTVL.

At least ten counts were recorded for this clone. The chain joins TRBV5-1 to TRBJ1-5, with 7 bases lining up with TRBD1. This CDR3 region has 15 residues. Germline CDR1 SGHRS, CDR2 YFSETQ. Germline trimming cut 4 bases from V and 4 bases from J; bases unmatched to any gene: 8. As DNA, the CDR3 is TGCGCCAGCAGCCTGGGGACAGCGGATAATCAGCCCCAGCATTTT. This gives the protein CASSLGTADNQPQHF.

The chain is built from TRBV30 and TRBJ2-7; 8 positions match TRBD2. The V gene's germline CDR1 is GTSNPN and CDR2 SVGIG (reference sequence). J lost 3 bases, V lost 3 bases, and 10 bases had no gene match. CDR3 length: 15 amino acids. Here the CDR3 reads CAWRGVGRGGYEQYF. The CDR3 coding sequence is TGTGCCTGGAGGGGAGTCGGCCGGGGGGGCTACGAGCAGTACTTC.

The chain links TRBV5-4 to TRBJ1-2; TRBD1 matches 7 bases. The CDR3 is 17 residues long. Germline V gives CDR1 SGHNT, CDR2 YYREEE (reference sequence). Losses at the gene ends were 4 bases for V and 3 bases for J; bases not matched to a gene: 15. The CDR3 reads CASSRNPGGTADYGYTF. CDR3 bases: TGTGCCAGCAGCCGCAACCCAGGGGGGACCGCCGACTATGGCTACACCTTC.